This T cell receptor beta chain emerged from a study of blood T cell repertoires in COVID-19. Across the whole study: Material from acute and convalescent COVID-19 was sourced from the United States, Italy and Spain.

Using immunoSEQ multiplex PCR, the repertoire was profiled, and TCRdb retains in-frame clones only, with some absent. The data hold about half a million clones, with 75% to 90% observed a single time. The CDR3 length is 16 residues. The germline V and J ends were trimmed by 1 base and 3 bases, with 15 bases remaining between them. CDR1 and CDR2 (germline): LNHDA, SQIVND (reference sequence). The sequence was obtained from a woman aged 55-70 years who had recovered from COVID-19. Source material: PBMCs or T cells enriched from blood (not recorded which). The chain links TRBV19 to TRBJ2-5, with TRBD1 as a possible D gene (5 bases). The CDR3 nucleotides read TGTGCCAGTAGTATAGTCGACCCGAGACAGAAAGAGACCCAGTACTTC. Translated, it gives CASSIVDPRQKETQYF. Together with reference TRBV19 and TRBJ2-5, the CDR3 gives the full variable domain: DGGITQSPKYLFRKEGQNVTLSCEQNLNHDAMYWYRQDPGQGLRLIYYSQIVNDFQKGDIAEGYSVSREKKESFPLTVTSAQKNPTAFYLCASSIVDPRQKETQYFGPGTRLLVL.